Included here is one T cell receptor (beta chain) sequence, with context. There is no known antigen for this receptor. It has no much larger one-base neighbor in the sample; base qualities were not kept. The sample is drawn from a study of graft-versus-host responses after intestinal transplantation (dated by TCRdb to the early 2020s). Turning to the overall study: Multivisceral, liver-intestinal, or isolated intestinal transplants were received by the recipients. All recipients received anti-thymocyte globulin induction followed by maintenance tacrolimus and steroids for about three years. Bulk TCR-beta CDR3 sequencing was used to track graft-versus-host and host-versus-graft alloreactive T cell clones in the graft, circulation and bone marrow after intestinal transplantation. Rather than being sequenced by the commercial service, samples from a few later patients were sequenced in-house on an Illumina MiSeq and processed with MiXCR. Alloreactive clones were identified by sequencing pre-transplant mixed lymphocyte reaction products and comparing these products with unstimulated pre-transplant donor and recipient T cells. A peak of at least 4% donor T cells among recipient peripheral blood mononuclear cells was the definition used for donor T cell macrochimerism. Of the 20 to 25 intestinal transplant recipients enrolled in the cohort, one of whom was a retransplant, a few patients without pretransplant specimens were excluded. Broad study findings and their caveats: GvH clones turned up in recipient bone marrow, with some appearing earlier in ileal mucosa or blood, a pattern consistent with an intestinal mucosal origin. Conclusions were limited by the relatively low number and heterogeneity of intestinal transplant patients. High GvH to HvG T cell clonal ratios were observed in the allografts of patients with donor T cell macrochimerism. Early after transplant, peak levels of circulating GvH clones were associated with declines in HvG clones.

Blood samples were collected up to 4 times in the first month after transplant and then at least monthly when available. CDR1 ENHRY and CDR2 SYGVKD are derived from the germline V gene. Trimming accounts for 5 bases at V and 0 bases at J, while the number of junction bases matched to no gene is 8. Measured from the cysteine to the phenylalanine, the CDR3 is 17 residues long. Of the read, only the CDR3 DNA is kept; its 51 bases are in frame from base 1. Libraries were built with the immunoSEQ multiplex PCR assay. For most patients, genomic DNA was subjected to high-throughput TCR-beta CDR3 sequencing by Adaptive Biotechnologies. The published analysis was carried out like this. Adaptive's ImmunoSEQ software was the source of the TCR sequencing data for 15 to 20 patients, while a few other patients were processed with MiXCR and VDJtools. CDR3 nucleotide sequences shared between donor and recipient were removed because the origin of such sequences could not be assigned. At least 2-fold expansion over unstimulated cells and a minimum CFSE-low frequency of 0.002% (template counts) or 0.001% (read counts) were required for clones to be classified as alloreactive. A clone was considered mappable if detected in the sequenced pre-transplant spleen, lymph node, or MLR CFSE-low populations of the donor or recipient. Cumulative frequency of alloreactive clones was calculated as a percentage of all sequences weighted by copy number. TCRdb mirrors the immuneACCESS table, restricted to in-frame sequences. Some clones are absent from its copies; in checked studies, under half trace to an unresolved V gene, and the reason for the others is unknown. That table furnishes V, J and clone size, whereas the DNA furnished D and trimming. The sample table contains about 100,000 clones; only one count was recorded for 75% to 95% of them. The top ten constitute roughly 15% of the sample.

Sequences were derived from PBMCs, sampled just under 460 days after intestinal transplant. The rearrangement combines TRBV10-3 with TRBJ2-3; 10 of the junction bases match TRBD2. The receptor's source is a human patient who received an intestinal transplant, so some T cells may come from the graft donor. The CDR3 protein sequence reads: CAISKPSGGPSTDTQYF. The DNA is TGTGCCATCAGTAAGCCTAGCGGGGGCCCCAGCACAGATACGCAGTATTTT.